Each of the 30 T cell receptor beta chains below was sequenced from the same sample in a study of neurological immune-mediated disorders. TCRdb passed the 5' RACE reads through MiXCR, listing each CDR3 protein once. This table holds 75,000 to 90,000 distinct CDR3 sequences, 10% found once. Sequencing used PBMCs. The receptors were sampled from a man aged 35 to 55 in good health.

This clonotype was seen at least ten times. The V gene is TRBV5-4, the J gene TRBJ2-5, with 9 bases lining up with TRBD1. With V trimmed by 4 bases and J by 5 bases, 6 bases remained unmatched. Germline loops: CDR1 SGHNT, CDR2 YYREEE (reference sequence). CDR3 length: 14 residues. The CDR3 region has the DNA TGTGCCAGCAGCCACACAGGGGGCTTGGAGACCCAGTACTTC. This sequence encodes CASSHTGGLETQYF.

The sample holds many counts of this clonotype. This chain joins TRBV5-1 and TRBJ2-3; D ambiguous. Trimming removed 0 bases from V and 2 bases from J, with 7 bases in between. The CDR3 is 14 residues long. From germline, CDR1 is SGHRS and CDR2 YFSETQ. The CDR3 DNA follows: TGCGCCAGCAGCTTGGGAGGTTTCACAGATACGCAGTATTTT. This sequence encodes CASSLGGFTDTQYF.

As regards this clonotype: A read error may be the cause here, since a much bigger clone is one base away. The rearrangement links TRBV27 to TRBJ1-2; possibly TRBD1 for D (6 bases). V was clipped by 5 bases and J by 0 bases, with 10 bases between them. Germline assignment: CDR1 MNHEY and CDR2 SMNVEV (reference sequence). CDR3 length: 14 residues. CDR3 sequence reads: CASSRGGTNYGYTF. The CDR3 coding sequence is TGTGCCAGCAGTAGGGGGGGAACTAACTATGGCTACACCTTC.

The table lists this clonotype with many counts. The chain couples TRBV12-3 or TRBV12-4 to TRBJ2-2, with 9 bases aligning to TRBD1. CDR3 length: 17 amino acids. V lost 1 base, J lost 7 bases, and 10 bases stayed unmatched. CDR3 DNA sequence: TGTGCCAGCAGTTTAGGAAGAACACAGGGGGCCGGCGGGGAGCTGTTTTTT. Protein product: CASSLGRTQGAGGELFF.

In this sample, this clonotype turned up many times. V and J are TRBV3-1 and TRBJ2-2; TRBD2 agrees at 7 bases. With 4 bases clipped from V and 3 bases from J, the junction kept 8 bases outside the gene matches. Germline-derived CDR1 and CDR2 are LGHDT and YNNKEL (reference sequence). This CDR3 comprises 16 residues. CDR3 sequence (DNA): TGTGCCAGCAGCCCGTGGGACTATGGGTACACCGGGGAGCTGTTTTTT. Protein sequence: CASSPWDYGYTGELFF. Complete variable domain (other parts from reference TRBV3-1 and TRBJ2-2): DTAVSQTPKYLVTQMGNDKSIKCEQNLGHDTMYWYKQDSKKFLKIMFSYNNKELIINETVPNRFSPKSPDKAHLNLHINSLELGDSAVYFCASSPWDYGYTGELFFGEGSRLTVL.

This clonotype was seen many times. This chain links TRBV12-3 or TRBV12-4 with TRBJ1-4; D unclear. The ends were cut back, 6 bases at V and 5 bases at J, with 16 bases in the middle. The CDR3 extends over 15 amino acids. CDR3 sequence reads: CASRRRQGTNEKLFF. The CDR3 DNA sequence: TGTGCCAGCAGGCGCCGACAAGGTACAAATGAAAAACTGTTTTTT.

This clonotype was picked up many times. This sequence joins TRBV29-1 and TRBJ2-1, with unresolved D. The length of the CDR3 is 11 residues. The germline V and J ends were trimmed by 4 bases and 10 bases, with 11 bases remaining between them. Germline values: CDR1 SQVTM, CDR2 ANQGSEA. CDR3: CSVVGPGEQFF. The CDR3 region has the DNA TGCAGCGTTGTGGGCCCCGGGGAGCAGTTCTTC.

This clonotype was seen at least ten times. This chain links TRBV7-3 with TRBJ2-1; perhaps D is TRBD1 or TRBD2 (6 bases each). Trimming removed 1 base at V and 6 bases at J, with 13 bases between. Germline CDR1 is SGHTA and CDR2 is FQGTGA. The CDR3 contains 15 residues. CDR3 bases: TGTGCCAGCAGCTTAAACCCAGGGGAGGTCAATGAGCAGTTCTTC. Its translation is CASSLNPGEVNEQFF.

This clonotype turned up a few times. The chain employs TRBV20-1 and TRBJ2-3; unclear D gene. Per germline, CDR1 DFQATT and CDR2 SNEGSKA (reference sequence). The CDR3 runs to 13 residues. Trimming took 5 bases from V and 2 from J, leaving 11 bases between them. CDR3 amino acids: CSAPLPYTDTQYF. CDR3 in DNA: TGCAGTGCTCCACTACCCTACACAGATACGCAGTATTTT.

This clonotype was seen many times. The chain joins TRBV11-2 to TRBJ1-3; D gene ambiguous. CDR3 length: 16 amino acids. CDR1 and CDR2 from the germline V gene are SGHAT and FQNNGV. Trimming pared 1 base from V and 0 bases from J, leaving 10 bases between. This CDR3 is CASSLARYSSGNTIYF. The CDR3 DNA reads as TGTGCCAGCAGCTTAGCGAGGTATAGCTCTGGAAACACCATATATTTT.

This clonotype was recorded many times. The chain recombines TRBV11-2 with TRBJ2-1; no firm D call. The V and J ends lost 1 base and 10 bases respectively, with 11 bases between them. CDR1 and CDR2 from the germline V gene are SGHAT and FQNNGV. The CDR3 extends over 13 amino acids. In DNA, the CDR3 is TGTGCCAGCAGCTTAGGAGACCGACAAGAGCAGTTCTTC. It encodes CASSLGDRQEQFF.

The table lists this clonotype with many counts. The CDR3 bases are TGTGCCAGCAGTGAAGCGGCGCTGCTCTACAATGAGCAGTTCTTC. This encodes CASSEAALLYNEQFF. V is TRBV2 and J is TRBJ2-1; no clear D. The CDR3 is 15 residues long. CDR1 and CDR2 (germline): SNHLY, FYNNEI. V lost 0 bases, J lost 3 bases, and 9 bases lay in between.

In its sample, this clonotype was seen many times. The chain employs TRBV24-1 and TRBJ2-7; no clear D. The V gene lost 8 bases and the J gene lost 5 bases, with 9 bases spanning the gap. Germline V gives CDR1 KGHDR, CDR2 SFDVKD. The CDR3 contains 11 residues. The chain's CDR3 is CATNIIHEQYF. The CDR3, as DNA: TGTGCCACCAACATAATCCACGAGCAGTACTTC.

This clonotype was seen repeatedly, ten times or more. The J gene is TRBJ2-3, the V gene TRBV5-1; 10 nucleotides line up with TRBD2. This CDR3 is built from 17 residues. The germline gives CDR1 SGHRS, CDR2 YFSETQ. Losses at the gene ends were 4 bases for V and 0 bases for J; bases not matched to a gene: 8. CDR3 residues: CASSAVAGGLSTDTQYF. The CDR3 DNA reads as TGCGCCAGCAGCGCAGTAGCGGGGGGCCTAAGCACAGATACGCAGTATTTT.

This clonotype was found many times. This chain joins TRBV15 and TRBJ2-7; possibly TRBD2 for D (7 bases). CDR3 length: 14 residues. V lost 1 base, J lost 5 bases, and 12 bases lay in between. CDR1 and CDR2 from the germline V gene are LNHNV and YYDKDF (reference sequence). The CDR3: CATSRGGGTNEQYF. CDR3 sequence (DNA): TGTGCCACCAGCAGAGGGGGAGGGACAAACGAGCAGTACTTC.

In its sample, this clonotype was seen many times. The V gene is TRBV15, the J gene TRBJ2-7; 8 nucleotides match TRBD1. The germline CDR1 and CDR2 sequences are LNHNV and YYDKDF (reference sequence). Trimming at V came to 4 bases and at J to 5 bases, leaving 4 bases not matched to a gene. The CDR3 covers 13 residues. CDR3 bases: TGTGCCACCAGCAAGGACAGGGCGAACGAGCAGTACTTC. Translation: CATSKDRANEQYF.

This clonotype was counted at least ten times. J is TRBJ2-1 and V is TRBV7-2; D may match TRBD1 or TRBD2 (5 bases each). The CDR3 is made up of 15 amino acids. The germline gives CDR1 SGHTA, CDR2 FQGNSA. Trimming took off 0 bases at V and 8 bases at J, with 14 bases between the two ends. This CDR3 is CASSLAPGTRYEQFF. Written as DNA, the CDR3 is TGTGCCAGCAGCTTAGCCCCGGGGACGCGCTATGAGCAGTTCTTC.

This clonotype was detected ten times or more. This sequence joins TRBV20-1 and TRBJ1-2, with 7 bases matching TRBD1. This CDR3 is 13 amino acids long. Per germline, CDR1 DFQATT and CDR2 SNEGSKA (reference sequence). Unmatched junction bases numbered 11, after V lost 6 bases and J lost 7 bases. Written as DNA, the CDR3 is TGCAGTGCCCTTCCGACAGGGCGTAGTGGCTACACCTTC. Protein product: CSALPTGRSGYTF.

This clonotype was picked up many times. CDR3 nucleotide sequence: TGTGCCAGCTCACCACCGCAGGGAACAGATACGCAGTATTTT. This translates into CASSPPQGTDTQYF. V is TRBV18 and J is TRBJ2-3; D possibly corresponds to TRBD1 (5 bases). Trimming took 0 bases from V and 3 from J, leaving 7 bases between them. The CDR3 runs to 14 residues. CDR1 is KGHSH and CDR2 is LQKENI in the germline V gene.

Many counts were recorded for this clonotype. CDR3 protein: CASSQSPIAAGGQDTQYF. The CDR3 DNA reads TGTGCCAGCAGTCAGAGCCCCATCGCAGCGGGGGGGCAGGATACGCAGTATTTT. This chain uses TRBV6-5 with TRBJ2-3, with 10 positions matching TRBD2. The CDR3 has 18 amino acids. Unmatched junction bases numbered 17, after V lost 5 bases and J lost 6 bases. CDR1 and CDR2 from the germline V gene are MNHEY and SVGAGI.

The table lists this clonotype with a few counts. A single base separates this from a much larger clone, so it may be a read error. This chain connects TRBV6-5 to TRBJ2-5; D is possibly TRBD1 or TRBD2 (5 bases each). Germline loops: CDR1 MNHEY, CDR2 SVGAGI. The CDR3 sequence is 13 residues long. Here the CDR3 reads CAGRWDGQETQYF. As DNA, the CDR3 is TGTGCCGGCAGATGGGACGGACAAGAGACCCAGTACTTC.

At least ten counts were recorded for this clonotype. V usage is TRBV5-1 and J usage is TRBJ2-1; the D gene could be TRBD1 or TRBD2 (6 bases each). CDR1 and CDR2 from the germline V gene are SGHRS and YFSETQ. The V gene lost 5 bases and the J gene lost 1 base, with 16 bases spanning the gap. The CDR3 extends over 16 amino acids. Here the CDR3 DNA reads TGCGCCAGCAGTCAATGGGGGGCGGCGTCCTACAATGAGCAGTTCTTC. Protein product: CASSQWGAASYNEQFF.

This clonotype was counted many times. This chain connects TRBV20-1 to TRBJ1-5; D unclear. Trimming cost V 6 bases and J 1 base, with 7 bases left between them. Germline V gene data show CDR1 as DFQATT and CDR2 as SNEGSKA (reference sequence). This CDR3 is built from 12 residues. CDR3 amino acids: CSACQSNQPQHF. The CDR3, as DNA: TGCAGTGCGTGTCAGAGCAATCAGCCCCAGCATTTT.

The gene calls are TRBV6-5 and TRBJ1-6; 7 bases are shared with TRBD1. V dropped 8 bases and J dropped 10; count of bases not matched to a gene: 5. The CDR3 sequence is 12 residues long. Germline CDR1 reads MNHEY; CDR2 reads SVGAGI. The DNA for the CDR3 is TGTGCCAGCGGTGAAGGGGGCTCACCCCTCCACTTT. Its translation is CASGEGGSPLHF.

This clonotype has a count of ten or more. This chain links TRBV28 with TRBJ2-7, with D tentatively TRBD2 (7 bases). CDR3 length: 13 amino acids. Between the trimmed V and J ends, which lost 7 bases and 6 bases, there was a span of 16 bases. Germline CDR1 and CDR2: MDHEN and SYDVKM. The chain's CDR3 is CASKGGRDFEQYF. As DNA, the CDR3 is TGTGCCAGCAAGGGGGGGAGGGATTTCGAGCAGTACTTC.

In its sample, this clonotype was seen many times. The CDR3 spells CASSRKSQNTEAFF. The CDR3 DNA sequence: TGTGCCAGCAGCCGGAAGTCGCAGAACACTGAAGCTTTCTTT. The chain employs TRBV3-1 and TRBJ1-1; D is unclear. Per the germline V gene, CDR1 is LGHDT and CDR2 is YNNKEL (reference sequence). The length of the CDR3 is 14 residues. V lost 4 bases to trimming and J lost 1 base, with 10 bases between them.

There are a few counts of this clonotype. The V call is TRBV27, the J call TRBJ2-1, with 11 bases aligning to TRBD2. The germline gives CDR1 MNHEY, CDR2 SMNVEV (reference sequence). This CDR3 spans 18 amino acids. The J segment lost 5 bases and the V segment lost 5 bases, leaving 14 bases of the junction unmatched. The chain's CDR3 is CASSPQLYGLAGHNEQFF. The CDR3 bases are TGTGCCAGCAGTCCCCAGCTTTATGGACTAGCGGGCCACAATGAGCAGTTCTTC.

This clonotype was recorded at least ten times. This chain links TRBV7-7 with TRBJ1-1; D is unclear. Germline V gene data show CDR1 as SSHAT and CDR2 as FNYEAQ (reference sequence). Trimming removed 1 base at V and 6 bases at J, with 12 bases between. This CDR3 spans 14 amino acids. The CDR3 DNA follows: TGTGCCAGCAGCTTAGGTCCAGGTAGCGCTGAAGCTTTCTTT. Translation gives CASSLGPGSAEAFF.

This clonotype was detected many times. This rearrangement joins TRBV28 to TRBJ1-1, with TRBD1 as a possible D gene (6 bases). V was clipped by 11 bases and J by 3 bases, with 16 bases between them. This CDR3 is 13 amino acids long. Germline V CDR1 and CDR2: MDHEN, SYDVKM. CDR3 loop: CAGMDSRYTEAFF. The CDR3 region has the DNA TGTGCCGGAATGGACAGTAGATACACTGAAGCTTTCTTT. The variable domain in full, completed from reference TRBV28 and TRBJ1-1, reads DVKVTQSSRYLVKRTGEKVFLECVQDMDHENMFWYRQDPGLGLRLIYFSYDVKMKEKGDIPEGYSVSREKKERFSLILESASTNQTSMYLCAGMDSRYTEAFFGQGTRLTVV.

This clonotype occurred many times. The V call is TRBV6-5, the J call TRBJ1-2, with D possibly matching TRBD1 (5 bases). Germline values: CDR1 MNHEY, CDR2 SVGAGI. This CDR3 has 13 residues. V was shortened by 4 bases and J by 6 bases, with 12 bases between the two germline ends. The CDR3 DNA follows: TGTGCCAGCAGTTCTGACAGTAAGGATGGCTACACCTTC. It specifies CASSSDSKDGYTF.